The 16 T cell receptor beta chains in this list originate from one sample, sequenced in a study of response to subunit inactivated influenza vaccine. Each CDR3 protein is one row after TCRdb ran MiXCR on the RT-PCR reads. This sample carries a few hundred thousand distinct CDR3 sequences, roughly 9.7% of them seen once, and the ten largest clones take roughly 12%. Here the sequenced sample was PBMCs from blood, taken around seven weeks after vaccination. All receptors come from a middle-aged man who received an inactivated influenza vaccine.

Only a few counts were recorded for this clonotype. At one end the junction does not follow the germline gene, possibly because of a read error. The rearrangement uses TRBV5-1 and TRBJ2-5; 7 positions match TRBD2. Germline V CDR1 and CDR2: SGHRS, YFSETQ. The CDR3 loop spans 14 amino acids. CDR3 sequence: CASSLAGVKETQYF. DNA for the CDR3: TGCGCCAGCAGTTTGGCGGGAGTGAAAGAGACCCAGTACTTC.

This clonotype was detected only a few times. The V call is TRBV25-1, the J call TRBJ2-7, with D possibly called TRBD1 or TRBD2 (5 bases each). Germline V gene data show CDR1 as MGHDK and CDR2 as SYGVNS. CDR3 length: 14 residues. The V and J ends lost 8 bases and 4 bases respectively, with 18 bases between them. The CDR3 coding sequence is TGTGCCAGCTCGAGGGACGGTATGCAATACGAGCAGTACTTC. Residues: CASSRDGMQYEQYF.

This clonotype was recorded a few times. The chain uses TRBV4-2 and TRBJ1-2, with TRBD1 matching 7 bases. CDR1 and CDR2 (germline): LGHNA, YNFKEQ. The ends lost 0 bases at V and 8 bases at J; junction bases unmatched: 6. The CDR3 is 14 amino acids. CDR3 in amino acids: CASSQDRTGEGYTF. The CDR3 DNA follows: TGTGCCAGCAGCCAAGATCGCACAGGGGAGGGCTACACCTTC.

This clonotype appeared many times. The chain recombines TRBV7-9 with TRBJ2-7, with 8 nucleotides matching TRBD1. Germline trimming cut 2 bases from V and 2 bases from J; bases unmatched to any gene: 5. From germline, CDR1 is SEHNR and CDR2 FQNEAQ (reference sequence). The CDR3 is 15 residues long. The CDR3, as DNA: TGTGCCAGCAGCTTAATAGACAGGGGTCCCTACGAGCAGTACTTC. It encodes CASSLIDRGPYEQYF.

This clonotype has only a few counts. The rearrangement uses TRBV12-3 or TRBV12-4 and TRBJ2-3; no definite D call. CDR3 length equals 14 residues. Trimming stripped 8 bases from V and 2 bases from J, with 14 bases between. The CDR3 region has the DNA TGTGCCAGCGGGTGGAGTGCACTCACAGATACGCAGTATTTT. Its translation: CASGWSALTDTQYF.

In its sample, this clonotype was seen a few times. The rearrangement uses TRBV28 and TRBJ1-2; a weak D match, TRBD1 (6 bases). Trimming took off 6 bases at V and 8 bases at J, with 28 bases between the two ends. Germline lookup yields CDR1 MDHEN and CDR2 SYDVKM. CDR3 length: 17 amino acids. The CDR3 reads CASSANIAGGVFGGYTF. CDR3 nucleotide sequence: TGTGCCAGCAGCGCTAATATTGCGGGGGGCGTATTTGGGGGCTACACCTTC.

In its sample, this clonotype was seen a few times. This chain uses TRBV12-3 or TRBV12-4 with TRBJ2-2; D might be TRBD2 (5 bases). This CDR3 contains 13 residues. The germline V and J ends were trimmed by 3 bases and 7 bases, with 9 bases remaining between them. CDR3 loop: CASSFYGIGELFF. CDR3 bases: TGTGCCAGCAGTTTTTACGGGATCGGGGAGCTGTTTTTT.

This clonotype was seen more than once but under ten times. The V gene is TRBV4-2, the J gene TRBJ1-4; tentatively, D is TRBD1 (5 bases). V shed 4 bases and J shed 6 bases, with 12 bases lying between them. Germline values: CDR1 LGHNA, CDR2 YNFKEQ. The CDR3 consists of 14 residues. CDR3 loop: CASSLPGMDEKLFF. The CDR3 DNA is TGTGCCAGCAGCCTCCCAGGGATGGATGAAAAACTGTTTTTT.

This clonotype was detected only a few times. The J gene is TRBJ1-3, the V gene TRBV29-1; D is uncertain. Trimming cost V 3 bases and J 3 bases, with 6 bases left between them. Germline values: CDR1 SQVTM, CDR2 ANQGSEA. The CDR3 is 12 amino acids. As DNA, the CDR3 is TGCAGCGTTGAGGTCGGTGGAAACACCATATATTTT. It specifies CSVEVGGNTIYF.

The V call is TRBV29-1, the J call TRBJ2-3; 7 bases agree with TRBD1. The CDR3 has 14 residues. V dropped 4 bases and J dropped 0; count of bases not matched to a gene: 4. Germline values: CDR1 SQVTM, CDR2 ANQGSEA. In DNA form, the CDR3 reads TGCAGCGTTGGGGGGACAGTAAGCACAGATACGCAGTATTTT. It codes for CSVGGTVSTDTQYF.

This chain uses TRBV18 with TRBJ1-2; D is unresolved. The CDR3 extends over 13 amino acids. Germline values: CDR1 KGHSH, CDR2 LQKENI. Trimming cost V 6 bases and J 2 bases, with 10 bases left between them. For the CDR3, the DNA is TGTGCCAGCTCTTCGACACACAACTATGGCTACACCTTC. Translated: CASSSTHNYGYTF. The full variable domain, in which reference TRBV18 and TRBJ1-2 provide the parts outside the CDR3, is NAGVMQNPRHLVRRRGQEARLRCSPMKGHSHVYWYRQLPEEGLKFMVYLQKENIIDESGMPKERFSAEFPKEGPSILRIQQVVRGDSAAYFCASSSTHNYGYTFGSGTRLTVV.

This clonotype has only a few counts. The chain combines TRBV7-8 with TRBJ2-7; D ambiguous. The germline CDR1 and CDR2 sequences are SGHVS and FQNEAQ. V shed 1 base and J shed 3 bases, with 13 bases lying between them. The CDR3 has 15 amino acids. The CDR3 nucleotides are TGTGCCAGCAGCTTAGGGACCAACAATTACTACGAGCAGTACTTC. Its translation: CASSLGTNNYYEQYF.

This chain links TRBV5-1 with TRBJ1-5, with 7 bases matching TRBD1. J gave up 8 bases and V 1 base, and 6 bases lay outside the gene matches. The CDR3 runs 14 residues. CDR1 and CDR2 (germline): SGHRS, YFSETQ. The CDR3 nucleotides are TGCGCCAGCAGCTTGTTTGGACAGGAGGAGCCCCAGCATTTT. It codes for CASSLFGQEEPQHF.

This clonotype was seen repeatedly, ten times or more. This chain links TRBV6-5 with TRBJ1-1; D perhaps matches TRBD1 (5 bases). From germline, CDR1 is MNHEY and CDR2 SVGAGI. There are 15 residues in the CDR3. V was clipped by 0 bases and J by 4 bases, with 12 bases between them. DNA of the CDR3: TGTGCCAGCAGTTACTCGCCAACAACAGGCACTGAAGCTTTCTTT. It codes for CASSYSPTTGTEAFF.

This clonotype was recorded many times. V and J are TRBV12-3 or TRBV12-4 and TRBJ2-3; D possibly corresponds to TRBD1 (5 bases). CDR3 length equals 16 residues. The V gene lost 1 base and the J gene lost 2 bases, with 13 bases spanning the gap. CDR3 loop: CASSLVSGWYTDTQYF. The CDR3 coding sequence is TGTGCCAGCAGTTTAGTATCAGGGTGGTACACAGATACGCAGTATTTT.

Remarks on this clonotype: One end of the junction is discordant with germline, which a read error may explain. CDR3 DNA sequence: TGTGCCACCAAGCTTGCAGGGGAAACCAATAAGCAGTTCTTC. As protein: CATKLAGETNKQFF. The chain recombines TRBV24-1 with TRBJ2-1; D perhaps matches TRBD1 (6 bases). Germline lookup yields CDR1 KGHDR and CDR2 SFDVKD. The CDR3 totals 14 residues.